The 9 T cell receptor beta chains below all came from one sample that was sequenced in a study of chemoradiotherapy in HPV16-positive cancers. Measured with immunoSEQ multiplex PCR; TCRdb has only the in-frame clones, and not every one. The sample has more than 2,500 clones, more than 75% seen once. The sequencing used tumor tissue, collected from a patient who underwent chemoradiotherapy. These receptors were obtained from a human donor with HPV-associated anogenital cancer.

The chain has TRBV11-2 and TRBJ2-7, with D maybe TRBD1 (5 bases). The germline CDR1 and CDR2 sequences are SGHAT and FQNNGV. The CDR3 runs 14 residues. With 0 bases removed from V and 2 bases from J, the gap between germline ends came to 8 bases. In nucleotides, the CDR3 is TGTGCCAGCAGCTTAGAGCCCAGGGCCTACGAGCAGTACTTC. Encoded protein: CASSLEPRAYEQYF.

This rearrangement joins TRBV2 to TRBJ2-5; 8 nucleotides match TRBD2. V lost 3 bases and J lost 4; bases outside the gene matches: 7. Germline V gene data show CDR1 as SNHLY and CDR2 as FYNNEI. This CDR3 has 15 amino acids. DNA for the CDR3: TGTGCCAGCAGTGATCGGAGCGGGAGAGGAGAGACCCAGTACTTC. It yields the protein CASSDRSGRGETQYF.

This chain joins TRBV28 and TRBJ1-2; 8 nucleotides match TRBD1. J lost 8 bases, V lost 4 bases, and 9 bases had no gene match. Germline lookup yields CDR1 MDHEN and CDR2 SYDVKM. The CDR3 length is 14 residues. CDR3 nucleotide sequence: TGTGCCAGCAGTTACGGACAGGGCCTGCAGGGCTACACCTTC. Residues: CASSYGQGLQGYTF.

This chain joins TRBV20-1 and TRBJ2-5; D is ambiguous. The CDR3 contains 11 residues. The V end was cut by 6 bases, the J end by 1 base, with 6 bases between. Germline assignment: CDR1 DFQATT and CDR2 SNEGSKA (reference sequence). The CDR3 DNA reads TGCAGTGCGCAGATCCAAGAGACCCAGTACTTC. Residues: CSAQIQETQYF.

This chain connects TRBV4-2 to TRBJ1-2, with D perhaps matching TRBD1 (5 bases). This CDR3 is built from 17 residues. Looked up from germline, CDR1 is LGHNA and CDR2 is YNFKEQ. V dropped 2 bases and J dropped 5 bases, with 21 bases sitting between them. CDR3 coding DNA: TGTGCCAGCAGCCAACCCCCGGGACGGACGACCTTTTATGGCTACACCTTC. It specifies CASSQPPGRTTFYGYTF.

CDR3 loop: CASSSGGTSGANVLTF. As DNA, the CDR3 is TGCGCCAGCAGCTCCGGAGGGACATCTGGGGCCAACGTCCTGACTTTC. V gene TRBV5-1 combines with J gene TRBJ2-6; perhaps D is TRBD1 or TRBD2 (6 bases each). The length of the CDR3 is 16 residues. CDR1 and CDR2 from the germline V gene are SGHRS and YFSETQ. Trimming removed 3 bases at V and 1 base at J, with 11 bases between.

The rearrangement uses TRBV28 and TRBJ1-2; a possible D gene is TRBD1 (6 bases). The CDR3 is 15 amino acids. With 2 bases removed from V and 6 bases from J, the gap between germline ends came to 16 bases. Germline V gene lookup returns CDR1 MDHEN and CDR2 SYDVKM. CDR3 nucleotides: TGTGCCAGCAGTTTAAGACAGGCCCTCACGCATGGCTACACCTTC. It codes for CASSLRQALTHGYTF.

The gene calls are TRBV7-2 and TRBJ2-2; D ambiguous. V shed 4 bases and J shed 3 bases, with 3 bases lying between them. This CDR3 is 12 amino acids long. Germline CDR1 SGHTA, CDR2 FQGNSA. The CDR3: CASSSDTGELFF. In DNA, the CDR3 is TGTGCCAGCAGCTCAGACACCGGGGAGCTGTTTTTT.

V gene TRBV28 combines with J gene TRBJ1-6; D is unclear. The germline V gene encodes CDR1 MDHEN and CDR2 SYDVKM. V was trimmed by 6 bases and J by 6 bases, leaving 9 bases between them. This CDR3 comprises 13 residues. The CDR3 reads CASRKDLNSPLHF. The CDR3 DNA reads TGTGCCAGCAGGAAGGACCTTAATTCACCCCTCCACTTT.